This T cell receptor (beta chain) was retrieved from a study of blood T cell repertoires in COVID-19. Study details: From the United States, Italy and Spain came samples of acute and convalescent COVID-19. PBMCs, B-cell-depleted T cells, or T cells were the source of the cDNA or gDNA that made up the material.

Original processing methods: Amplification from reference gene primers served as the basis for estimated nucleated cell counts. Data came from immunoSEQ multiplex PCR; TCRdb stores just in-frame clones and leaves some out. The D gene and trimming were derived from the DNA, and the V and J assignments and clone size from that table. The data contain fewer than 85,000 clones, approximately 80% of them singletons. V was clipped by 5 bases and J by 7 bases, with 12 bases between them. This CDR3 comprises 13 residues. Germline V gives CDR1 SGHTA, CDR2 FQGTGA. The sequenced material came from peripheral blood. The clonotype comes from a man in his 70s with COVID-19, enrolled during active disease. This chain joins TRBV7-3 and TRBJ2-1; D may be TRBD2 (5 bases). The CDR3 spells CASSPGLLNEQFF. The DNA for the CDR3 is TGTGCCAGCAGCCCCGGACTGCTTAATGAGCAGTTCTTC.